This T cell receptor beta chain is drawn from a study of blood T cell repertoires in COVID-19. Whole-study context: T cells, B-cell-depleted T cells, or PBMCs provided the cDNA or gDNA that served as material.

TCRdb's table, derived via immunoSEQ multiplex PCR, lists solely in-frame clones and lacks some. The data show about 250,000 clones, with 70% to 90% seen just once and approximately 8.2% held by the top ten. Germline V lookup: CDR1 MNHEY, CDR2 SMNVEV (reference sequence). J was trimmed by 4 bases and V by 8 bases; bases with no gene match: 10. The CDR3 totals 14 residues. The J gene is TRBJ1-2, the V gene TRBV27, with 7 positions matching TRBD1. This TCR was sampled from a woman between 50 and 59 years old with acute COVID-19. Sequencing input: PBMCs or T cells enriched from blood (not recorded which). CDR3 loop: CASANRGPIYGYTF. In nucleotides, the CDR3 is TGTGCCAGCGCCAACAGGGGACCAATCTATGGCTACACCTTC.